Each of the 2 T cell receptor beta chains below was sequenced from the same sample in a study of STAT5B mutations in CD4+ large granular lymphocyte leukemia. The table came from immunoSEQ multiplex PCR; TCRdb's copy has only in-frame clones and leaves some out. The data contain about 32,000 clones, approximately 71% of them singletons. What was sequenced was CD4+ T cells from blood buffy coats. The receptors stem from a human donor in good health.

This clone was recorded a few times. The chain has TRBV19 and TRBJ1-6; weak D call: TRBD1 (5 bases). CDR3 length: 13 residues. V dropped 7 bases and J dropped 9 bases, with 13 bases sitting between them. Germline V lookup: CDR1 LNHDA, CDR2 SQIVND (reference sequence). The CDR3 region is CASMGGLGSPLHF. CDR3 coding DNA: TGTGCCAGTATGGGGGGACTGGGTTCACCCCTCCACTTT.

The CDR3 DNA reads as TGTGCCAGCAGCCGGACAGGCTGGTCCTACGAGCAGTACTTC. Encoded protein: CASSRTGWSYEQYF. V and J are TRBV6-1 and TRBJ2-5; TRBD1 agrees at 7 bases. The J call may be mistaken, given a closer DNA end match to TRBJ2-7. This CDR3 spans 14 amino acids. Germline values: CDR1 MNHNS, CDR2 SASEGT.